This TCR beta chain was sequenced in a study of CXCR3-negative and CXCR3-positive naive CD8 T cells. TRB cDNA libraries were made by UMI-labeled 5' RACE. TCRdb processed the 5' RACE reads again and assigns one entry to each CDR3 protein, with no DNA. This sample's clone table lists 130,000 to 150,000 distinct CDR3 sequences. A CD45RO-CCR7+CD27+CD95- phenotype identified naive CD8+ T cells. The CDR3 loop spans 11 amino acids. Germline assignment: CDR1 SGHTA and CDR2 FQGTGA. General study results and limits: Naive cells positive for CXCR3 carried more hydrophobic TRB CDR3s than CXCR3-negative ones. Diversity ran similarly high across both naive subsets but far lower in memory CD8+ cells.

Details on this clonotype: The antigen is not known.

The chain combines TRBV7-3 with TRBJ2-1. The sequence was obtained from a human donor in good health. Some clones in this sample may be carry-over from other donors' samples. The specimen sequenced was naive CXCR3+ CD8+ T cells from blood. As for subset: CD45RO-CCR7+CD27+CD95- naive CD8+ T cells expressing CXCR3 (TNR3+). This CDR3 is CASSSRPTQFF.